Below, 8 T cell receptor beta chains from the same sample are listed, as sequenced in a study of CD8 T cells in Susac syndrome. RNA was extracted with the RNeasy kit, and a quantity of about 0.45 to 1 ug was reverse transcribed using random hexamers. TCRdb reprocessed the immunoSEQ multiplex PCR reads with MiXCR, giving one entry per CDR3 protein. Altogether 240,000 or so distinct CDR3 sequences are present, 96% being singletons, with the ten largest covering about 0.094%. The sequenced sample consisted of CD4+ T cells from PBMCs. The receptors come from a human donor with Susac syndrome.

This clonotype was recorded once. The chain has TRBV24-1 and TRBJ2-5; no firm D call. Trimming removed 0 bases from V and 2 bases from J, with 6 bases in between. CDR3 size: 14 residues. Germline V CDR1 and CDR2: KGHDR, SFDVKD. CDR3 DNA sequence: TGTGCCACCAGTGATTTGCAGTCACAAGAGACCCAGTACTTC. Its translation: CATSDLQSQETQYF.

The chain couples TRBV27 to TRBJ2-7; the D is unclear. V dropped 3 bases and J dropped 0 bases, with 6 bases sitting between them. The CDR3 totals 13 residues. Germline CDR1 and CDR2: MNHEY and SMNVEV (reference sequence). This CDR3 is CASSFSCSYEQYF. CDR3 nucleotides: TGTGCCAGCAGTTTTTCTTGCTCCTACGAGCAGTACTTC.

J is TRBJ2-1 and V is TRBV30, with 9 bases matching TRBD2. J was trimmed by 9 bases and V by 3 bases; bases with no gene match: 3. The CDR3 is 12 amino acids. CDR1 and CDR2 from the germline V gene are GTSNPN and SVGIG (reference sequence). In nucleotides, the CDR3 is TGTGCCTGGAGGGCGGGAGGGCCTGAGCAGTTCTTC. It yields the protein CAWRAGGPEQFF. The full variable domain, in which reference TRBV30 and TRBJ2-1 provide the parts outside the CDR3, is SQTIHQWPATLVQPVGSPLSLECTVEGTSNPNLYWYRQAAGRGLQLLFYSVGIGQISSEVPQNLSASRPQDRQFILSSKKLLLSDSGFYLCAWRAGGPEQFFGPGTRLTVL.

The chain links TRBV20-1 to TRBJ2-3, with TRBD1 matching 7 bases. The CDR3 runs to 15 residues. CDR1 is DFQATT, CDR2 SNEGSKA, per germline (reference sequence). V was clipped by 6 bases and J by 2 bases; unmatched bases: 11. The CDR3 protein is CSAWDSVSYTDTQYF. The CDR3 DNA reads TGCAGTGCGTGGGACAGCGTCTCCTACACAGATACGCAGTATTTT.

V gene TRBV3-1 combines with J gene TRBJ1-2; D uncertain. The germline gives CDR1 LGHDT, CDR2 YNNKEL (reference sequence). The CDR3 spans 14 residues. Trimming removed 3 bases from V and 2 bases from J, with 10 bases in between. CDR3 residues: CASSHHTENYGYTF. CDR3 DNA: TGTGCCAGCAGCCACCATACAGAAAACTATGGCTACACCTTC. The whole variable domain, remainder taken from reference TRBV3-1 and TRBJ1-2, is DTAVSQTPKYLVTQMGNDKSIKCEQNLGHDTMYWYKQDSKKFLKIMFSYNNKELIINETVPNRFSPKSPDKAHLNLHINSLELGDSAVYFCASSHHTENYGYTFGSGTRLTVV.

The chain joins TRBV28 to TRBJ2-5; TRBD1 is a possible D gene (5 bases). Per germline, CDR1 MDHEN and CDR2 SYDVKM. The CDR3 has 13 amino acids. V lost 5 bases to trimming and J lost 4 bases, with 11 bases between them. The CDR3 bases are TGTGCCAGCAGTCCTCAGGGTCTAGAGACCCAGTACTTC. Translating gives CASSPQGLETQYF. Supplemented by reference TRBV28 and TRBJ2-5, the full variable domain reads DVKVTQSSRYLVKRTGEKVFLECVQDMDHENMFWYRQDPGLGLRLIYFSYDVKMKEKGDIPEGYSVSREKKERFSLILESASTNQTSMYLCASSPQGLETQYFGPGTRLLVL.

The chain employs TRBV7-6 and TRBJ2-7, with 7 bases fitting TRBD1. The CDR3 has 16 amino acids. With V trimmed by 0 bases and J by 3 bases, 8 bases remained unmatched. Germline V gene data show CDR1 as SGHVS and CDR2 as FNYEAQ. CDR3 sequence reads: CASSLATGPFGYEQYF. The CDR3 DNA reads TGTGCCAGCAGCTTAGCGACAGGGCCCTTCGGCTACGAGCAGTACTTC. Based on the CDR3 plus reference TRBV7-6 and TRBJ2-7, the full variable domain is GAGVSQSPRYKVTKRGQDVALRCDPISGHVSLYWYRQALGQGPEFLTYFNYEAQQDKSGLPNDRFSAERPEGSISTLTIQRTEQRDSAMYRCASSLATGPFGYEQYFGPGTRLTVT.

This chain uses TRBV4-1 with TRBJ2-1; possibly TRBD2 for D (5 bases). Germline assignment: CDR1 MGHRA and CDR2 YSYEKL. This CDR3 comprises 16 residues. The V end was cut by 0 bases, the J end by 6 bases, with 15 bases between. The CDR3 reads CASSQDPRLAGNEQFF. In nucleotides, the CDR3 is TGCGCCAGCAGCCAAGATCCCAGGTTGGCGGGCAATGAGCAGTTCTTC.